A single sample gave rise to the 19 T cell receptor beta chains below, sequenced in a study of T cell repertoires in cytomegalovirus infection. TCRdb passed the reads through MiXCR, listing each CDR3 protein once. Of 150,000 to 200,000 distinct CDR3 sequences listed, more than 9% are singletons. Sequencing was carried out using PBMCs. The receptors shown here come from a human donor in good health (CMV status not recorded). Some clones in this sample may be carry-over from other donors' samples.

This clonotype was detected a few times. The chain employs TRBV3-1 and TRBJ1-2; TRBD1 matches at 8 bases. Per the germline V gene, CDR1 is LGHDT and CDR2 is YNNKEL (reference sequence). V dropped 4 bases and J dropped 4; count of bases not matched to a gene: 14. The length of the CDR3 is 17 residues. The CDR3 nucleotides are TGTGCCAGCAGCCGTGGACAGGGAACGCTGAGCTTCTATGGCTACACCTTC. Protein: CASSRGQGTLSFYGYTF. Drawing the rest from reference TRBV3-1 and TRBJ1-2, the complete variable domain is DTAVSQTPKYLVTQMGNDKSIKCEQNLGHDTMYWYKQDSKKFLKIMFSYNNKELIINETVPNRFSPKSPDKAHLNLHINSLELGDSAVYFCASSRGQGTLSFYGYTFGSGTRLTVV.

This clonotype showed up many times. The chain's CDR3 is CASSLERDTEAFF. The CDR3 nucleotides read TGTGCCAGCAGCTTAGAGCGTGACACTGAAGCTTTCTTT. This sequence joins TRBV7-8 and TRBJ1-1; no definite D call. Trimming left V 1 base short and J 3 bases short, with 6 bases between. Germline lookup yields CDR1 SGHVS and CDR2 FQNEAQ. The CDR3 runs to 13 residues.

The genes are TRBV10-3 and TRBJ2-5; possible D gene TRBD2, 6 bases. Per germline, CDR1 ENHRY and CDR2 SYGVKD. Trimming shortened V by 5 bases and J by 0 bases, and 10 bases separated the two germline ends. CDR3 size: 14 residues. The CDR3 DNA follows: TGTGCCATCAGTCCGGGACTCCACCAAGAGACCCAGTACTTC. It yields the protein CAISPGLHQETQYF.

This chain links TRBV11-2 with TRBJ1-1; D gene unclear. Germline-derived CDR1 and CDR2 are SGHAT and FQNNGV. Trimming stripped 1 base from V and 8 bases from J, with 14 bases between. CDR3 length: 14 residues. CDR3 region: CASSLVRRPREAFF. CDR3 DNA sequence: TGTGCCAGCAGCTTAGTCCGGCGTCCTCGCGAAGCTTTCTTT.

At least ten counts were recorded for this clonotype. The chain recombines TRBV7-2 with TRBJ2-1, with D possibly TRBD2 on 5 matching bases. Trimming cost V 5 bases and J 9 bases, with 14 bases left between them. Germline V gives CDR1 SGHTA, CDR2 FQGNSA. The CDR3 has 13 amino acids. CDR3 in amino acids: CASSPKPLGEQFF. CDR3 coding DNA: TGTGCCAGCAGCCCTAAACCACTAGGTGAGCAGTTCTTC.

The V call is TRBV28, the J call TRBJ1-5; D is undetermined. V was clipped by 1 base and J by 5 bases, with 6 bases between them. The CDR3 length is 13 residues. Looked up from germline, CDR1 is MDHEN and CDR2 is SYDVKM. CDR3 nucleotides: TGTGCCAGCAGTTTATCGTTCGATCAGCCCCAGCATTTT. It codes for CASSLSFDQPQHF. Full variable domain (rest looked up from reference TRBV28 and TRBJ1-5): DVKVTQSSRYLVKRTGEKVFLECVQDMDHENMFWYRQDPGLGLRLIYFSYDVKMKEKGDIPEGYSVSREKKERFSLILESASTNQTSMYLCASSLSFDQPQHFGDGTRLSIL.

This clonotype was detected many times. V is TRBV7-2 and J is TRBJ2-2; 10 nucleotides match TRBD1. Germline CDR1 reads SGHTA; CDR2 reads FQGNSA. With V trimmed by 5 bases and J by 5 bases, 5 bases remained unmatched. CDR3 length: 15 amino acids. This CDR3 reads CASSQRTGGTGELFF. As DNA, the CDR3 is TGTGCCAGCAGCCAGCGGACAGGGGGTACCGGGGAGCTGTTTTTT.

This clonotype occurred many times. The chain joins TRBV7-9 to TRBJ2-5, with D possibly matching TRBD2 (5 bases). The ends were cut back, 1 base at V and 5 bases at J, with 14 bases in the middle. This CDR3 spans 15 amino acids. Germline V CDR1 and CDR2: SEHNR, FQNEAQ (reference sequence). The CDR3 DNA sequence: TGTGCCAGCAGCTTAGGTCCGATCGGGGAGGAGACCCAGTACTTC. This gives the protein CASSLGPIGEETQYF.

The sample holds many counts of this clonotype. The chain has TRBV19 and TRBJ2-4, with a weak D call TRBD2 (5 bases). The CDR3 runs 12 residues. Trimming took 6 bases from V and 8 from J, leaving 11 bases between them. Germline CDR1 is LNHDA and CDR2 is SQIVND (reference sequence). CDR3 protein: CASSSGGDIQYF. Written as DNA, the CDR3 is TGTGCCAGTAGCTCCGGAGGCGACATTCAGTACTTC.

V and J are TRBV7-9 and TRBJ1-2; D not certain. Germline lookup yields CDR1 SEHNR and CDR2 FQNEAQ (reference sequence). The CDR3 is 15 residues long. The V end was cut by 4 bases, the J end by 5 bases, with 17 bases between. The CDR3 DNA is TGTGCCAGCAGCTCCTACCGGGCCACATTTTATGGCTACACCTTC. Translation gives CASSSYRATFYGYTF.

This clonotype occurred a few times. The J gene is TRBJ2-7, the V gene TRBV6-2 or TRBV6-3; tentative D call: TRBD2 (6 bases). Trimming shortened V by 6 bases and J by 8 bases, and 17 bases separated the two germline ends. Germline CDR1 and CDR2: MNHEY and SVGEGT. The CDR3 sequence is 13 residues long. CDR3 loop: CASREVSAGQQYF. CDR3 DNA: TGTGCCAGCAGGGAGGTGTCCGCGGGGCAGCAGTACTTC.

This clonotype was seen many times. The V gene is TRBV7-2, the J gene TRBJ2-1; TRBD2 aligns across 12 bases. The V gene end was trimmed by 0 bases and the J gene end by 2 bases; junction bases not matched to a gene: 2. This CDR3 has 17 amino acids. Germline loops: CDR1 SGHTA, CDR2 FQGNSA. The DNA for the CDR3 is TGTGCCAGCAGCTTAGCGACTAGCGGGAGAACCTACAATGAGCAGTTCTTC. Protein sequence: CASSLATSGRTYNEQFF.

The sample holds a few counts of this clonotype. The chain is built from TRBV20-1 and TRBJ2-3, with 8 bases lining up with TRBD2. This CDR3 comprises 16 residues. Germline values: CDR1 DFQATT, CDR2 SNEGSKA (reference sequence). J gave up 0 bases and V 2 bases, and 7 bases lay outside the gene matches. CDR3 in DNA: TGCAGTGCTAGATCTGCGGGAGGCATAAGCACAGATACGCAGTATTTT. This gives the protein CSARSAGGISTDTQYF.

The gene calls are TRBV30 and TRBJ2-7, with D perhaps matching TRBD2 (5 bases). The germline V and J ends were trimmed by 3 bases and 6 bases, with 15 bases remaining between them. The CDR3 sequence is 13 residues long. Germline lookup yields CDR1 GTSNPN and CDR2 SVGIG (reference sequence). The CDR3 is CAWSPGIGGEQYF. CDR3 nucleotides: TGTGCCTGGAGCCCGGGAATAGGCGGCGAGCAGTACTTC. Variable domain in full (rest from reference TRBV30 and TRBJ2-7): SQTIHQWPATLVQPVGSPLSLECTVEGTSNPNLYWYRQAAGRGLQLLFYSVGIGQISSEVPQNLSASRPQDRQFILSSKKLLLSDSGFYLCAWSPGIGGEQYFGPGTRLTVT.

The chain combines TRBV14 with TRBJ1-2; D remains ambiguous. The CDR3 spans 14 residues. The ends were cut back, 3 bases at V and 4 bases at J, with 12 bases in the middle. Germline V gene lookup returns CDR1 SGHDN and CDR2 FVKESK. The CDR3 DNA sequence: TGTGCCAGCAGCCAGTTTCAGGCGAGCTATGGCTACACCTTC. It translates to CASSQFQASYGYTF.

Relative to its sample, this clonotype is medium-sized (0.01 to 0.1%). The rearrangement uses TRBV7-6 and TRBJ1-6; TRBD1 matches 7 bases. CDR3 length: 15 amino acids. Germline V lookup: CDR1 SGHVS, CDR2 FNYEAQ. J lost 7 bases, V lost 5 bases, and 8 bases had no gene match. The CDR3 coding sequence is TGTGCCAGCAGCCCGACAGGGAATCCCAATTCACCCCTCCACTTT. Translation gives CASSPTGNPNSPLHF. The variable domain in full, with the rest retrieved from reference TRBV7-6 and TRBJ1-6, is GAGVSQSPRYKVTKRGQDVALRCDPISGHVSLYWYRQALGQGPEFLTYFNYEAQQDKSGLPNDRFSAERPEGSISTLTIQRTEQRDSAMYRCASSPTGNPNSPLHFGNGTRLTVT.

This clonotype appeared many times. The J gene is TRBJ1-1, the V gene TRBV29-1; D gene unclear. The V end was cut by 3 bases, the J end by 4 bases, with 12 bases between. The CDR3 is made up of 13 amino acids. Germline values: CDR1 SQVTM, CDR2 ANQGSEA. CDR3 sequence: CSVERTRTTEAFF. In DNA form, the CDR3 reads TGCAGCGTTGAGAGGACCAGGACCACTGAAGCTTTCTTT.

A few counts support this clonotype. J is TRBJ1-2 and V is TRBV24-1, with unresolved D. V was cut by 5 bases and J by 8 bases, with 8 bases left in between. The germline V gene encodes CDR1 KGHDR and CDR2 SFDVKD. This CDR3 is 11 amino acids long. DNA of the CDR3: TGTGCCACCAGTGCGGAGTACGGCTACACCTTC. The encoded protein is CATSAEYGYTF.

This clonotype has ten or more counts. The chain uses TRBV7-8 and TRBJ1-5; possibly TRBD1 for D (5 bases). The CDR3 is 14 amino acids. The V end lost 1 base, the J end lost 8 bases, and 12 bases lay between the germline ends. CDR1 is SGHVS and CDR2 is FQNEAQ in the germline V gene. The CDR3 protein is CASSLERGLEPQHF. CDR3 bases: TGTGCCAGCAGCTTAGAGCGGGGGTTGGAGCCCCAGCATTTT. The whole variable domain, remainder taken from reference TRBV7-8 and TRBJ1-5, is GAGVSQSPRYKVAKRGQDVALRCDPISGHVSLFWYQQALGQGPEFLTYFQNEAQLDKSGLPSDRFFAERPEGSVSTLKIQRTQQEDSAVYLCASSLERGLEPQHFGDGTRLSIL.